The rows below give T cell receptor beta chains drawn from one sample of a study of T cell changes during pregnancy in multiple sclerosis. Produced via immunoSEQ multiplex PCR; TCRdb's table is partial and in-frame only. The table has about 66,000 clones, roughly 90% seen once; the top ten hold roughly 5.7%. This specimen was CD8+ T cells from peripheral blood mononuclear cells, taken before pregnancy. The receptors originated from a female donor with multiple sclerosis, enrolled in a pregnancy study. CDR3s include the opening cysteine and the closing phenylalanine or tryptophan. The D gene is left open where the match is weak.

V: TRBV14; J: TRBJ2-5; D: -; DNA: TGTGCCAGCAGCCACCCCTATGGGGGGTCGAGGGAGACCCAGTACTTC; CDR3: CASSHPYGGSRETQYF
V: TRBV6-5; J: TRBJ1-1; D: -; DNA: TGTGCCAGCAGTTACAACGGGAGGGCCACTGAAGCTTTCTTT; CDR3: CASSYNGRATEAFF
V: TRBV6-6; J: TRBJ1-1; D: -; DNA: TGTGCCAGCACGGTTTGGGAGCTGATGAACACTGAAGCTTTCTTT; CDR3: CASTVWELMNTEAFF
V: TRBV7-2; J: TRBJ1-2; D: TRBD1; DNA: TGTGCCAGCAGCCTAGGGGACAGGGGGAACTATGGCTACACCTTC; CDR3: CASSLGDRGNYGYTF
V: TRBV7-9; J: TRBJ1-5; D: -; DNA: TGTGCCAGCAGCACCTCGGCGGGGGAGGCCCAGCATTTT; CDR3: CASSTSAGEAQHF
V: TRBV2; J: TRBJ2-5; D: -; DNA: TGTGCCAGCAGTCCCGCGGGGGCCCCTCAAGAGACCCAGTACTTC; CDR3: CASSPAGAPQETQYF
V: TRBV2; J: TRBJ1-2; D: -; DNA: TGTGCCAGCTTGGAGCGGAACTATGGCTACACCTTC; CDR3: CASLERNYGYTF
V: TRBV7-9; J: TRBJ1-4; D: -; DNA: TGTGCCAGCAGCCCAGGGTTTTCTAATGAAAAACTGTTTTTT; CDR3: CASSPGFSNEKLFF
V: TRBV27; J: TRBJ2-5; D: -; DNA: TGTGCCAGCCGTGCCCTGGAGGGAGAGACCCAGTACTTC; CDR3: CASRALEGETQYF
V: TRBV18; J: TRBJ1-1; D: -; DNA: TGTGCCAGCTCACCACCCTCCCGGGTCACCCTTCCCGCTGAAGCTTTCTTT; CDR3: CASSPPSRVTLPAEAFF
V: TRBV15; J: TRBJ1-4; D: TRBD1; DNA: TGTGCCACCAGCAGACTGGGACAGGGTAATGAAAAACTGTTTTTT; CDR3: CATSRLGQGNEKLFF
V: TRBV6-4; J: TRBJ2-1; D: -; DNA: TGTGCCAGCAGTACCGGGACGGGAGAATACAATGAGCAGTTCTTC; CDR3: CASSTGTGEYNEQFF
V: TRBV4-1; J: TRBJ1-2; D: TRBD1; DNA: TGCGCCAGCAGCCAGACTTCCGGGACAGCCTATGGCTACACCTTC; CDR3: CASSQTSGTAYGYTF
V: TRBV2; J: TRBJ1-2; D: -; DNA: TGTGCCAGCAGTGCTTCAGGGTCTCATAGCTACACCTTC; CDR3: CASSASGSHSYTF
V: TRBV9; J: TRBJ1-6; D: TRBD1; DNA: TGTGCCAGCAGCGTAGTAGGGGGCGACTCACCCCTCCACTTT; CDR3: CASSVVGGDSPLHF
V: TRBV27; J: TRBJ1-6; D: TRBD1; DNA: TGTGCCAGCAGGCCGGGACAGGAGAATTCACCCCTCCACTTT; CDR3: CASRPGQENSPLHF
V: TRBV2; J: TRBJ2-3; D: TRBD2; DNA: TGTGCCAGCAGTGAATCGAGGGCTAGCGGGTATAGCACAGATACGCAGTATTTT; CDR3: CASSESRASGYSTDTQYF
V: TRBV6-6; J: TRBJ2-7; D: TRBD2; DNA: TGTGCCTCGGGTTTAGGACTAGCATACGAGCAGTACTTC; CDR3: CASGLGLAYEQYF
V: TRBV25-1; J: TRBJ1-6; D: -; DNA: TGTGCCAGCAGTGAAGGCACGGGCCCGGGGGCCTATAATTCACCCCTCCACTTT; CDR3: CASSEGTGPGAYNSPLHF
V: TRBV29-1; J: TRBJ1-2; D: TRBD1; DNA: TGCAGCGGCTATAACCGGGACAGGGGGCCCTATGGCTACACCTTC; CDR3: CSGYNRDRGPYGYTF
V: TRBV30; J: TRBJ2-1; D: TRBD2; DNA: TGTGCCTGGAATCGGGGGGGTTACAATGAGCAGTTCTTC; CDR3: CAWNRGGYNEQFF
V: TRBV30; J: TRBJ1-1; D: TRBD1; DNA: TGTGCCTGGAGTGTAGGGACAGGAAGAAACACTGAAGCTTTCTTT; CDR3: CAWSVGTGRNTEAFF
V: TRBV4-1; J: TRBJ1-6; D: TRBD1; DNA: TGCGCCAGCAGCCAAGTAGACCAGGGGGCGATATCACCCCTCCACTTT; CDR3: CASSQVDQGAISPLHF
V: TRBV27; J: TRBJ2-1; D: TRBD2; DNA: TGTGCCAGCAGTTCCTTCTTAGCGGGGGATGAGCAGTTCTTC; CDR3: CASSSFLAGDEQFF
V: TRBV15; J: TRBJ2-3; D: -; DNA: TGTGCCACCAGCAGAGAACGGAGGGCGGGAGATACGCAGTATTTT; CDR3: CATSRERRAGDTQYF